These 21 T cell receptor beta chains originate from one sample sequenced in a study of T-cell memory formation after mild COVID-19. MiXCR was run by TCRdb on the 5' RACE reads, yielding one entry per CDR3 protein. The sample includes 250,000 to 300,000 distinct CDR3 sequences, roughly 17% of them seen just once. The source material was PBMCs or a T cell subset sorted from them (not recorded which). These receptors were collected from a man younger than 35 who had mild COVID-19 (a few samples of this study predate the infection). Cell type and time point are not known.

This clonotype was seen more than once but under ten times. The chain has TRBV19 and TRBJ1-1; possibly TRBD1 for D (6 bases). The CDR3 totals 14 residues. Between the trimmed V and J ends, which lost 6 bases and 10 bases, there was a span of 21 bases. The germline V gene encodes CDR1 LNHDA and CDR2 SQIVND (reference sequence). The CDR3 DNA sequence: TGTGCCAGTAGACAAACCATCCGACAGGATCGAGCTTTCTTT. Translating gives CASRQTIRQDRAFF.

The chain uses TRBV7-3 and TRBJ1-6, with 9 bases aligning to TRBD1. The CDR3 runs to 14 residues. CDR1 and CDR2 from the germline V gene are SGHTA and FQGTGA. V shed 5 bases and J 10 bases; nucleotides not matched to a gene: 6. The CDR3 DNA follows: TGTGCCAGCAGCCCGACAGGGGGAGGGTCACCCCTCCACTTT. It is translated as CASSPTGGGSPLHF.

This clonotype showed up just a few times. The V gene is TRBV11-2, the J gene TRBJ1-1; no reliable D call. The V gene's germline CDR1 is SGHAT and CDR2 FQNNGV. This CDR3 has 11 residues. Deletions cut 8 bases from V and 4 bases from J, with 8 bases between. This CDR3 reads CASFGSTEAFF. The CDR3 DNA reads as TGTGCCAGCTTTGGGAGCACTGAAGCTTTCTTT.

This clonotype was counted only a few times. The chain recombines TRBV7-9 with TRBJ1-1; possible D gene TRBD1, 5 bases. This CDR3 contains 14 residues. V lost 1 base and J lost 6, with 12 bases in between. The germline V gene has CDR1 SEHNR and CDR2 FQNEAQ (reference sequence). CDR3 nucleotide sequence: TGTGCCAGCAGCTTAGGAGGGGAAGGGGCTGAAGCTTTCTTT. This translates into CASSLGGEGAEAFF.

In its sample, this clonotype was seen many times. The gene calls are TRBV5-1 and TRBJ2-3; 11 bases match TRBD2. V was pared by 3 bases and J by 4 bases, with 4 bases of the junction left unmatched. The germline CDR1 and CDR2 sequences are SGHRS and YFSETQ. This CDR3 is built from 15 residues. For the CDR3, the DNA is TGCGCCAGCAGCTCGGGACTAGCGGATTCAGATACGCAGTATTTT. Amino acids: CASSSGLADSDTQYF.

This chain connects TRBV7-2 to TRBJ2-3; a weak D match, TRBD1 (5 bases). In germline, CDR1 is SGHTA, CDR2 FQGNSA. The length of the CDR3 is 15 residues. V was shortened by 5 bases and J by 1 base, with 13 bases between the two germline ends. CDR3 protein: CASSIQGSRTDTQYF. The CDR3 region has the DNA TGTGCCAGCAGCATCCAGGGATCCCGCACAGATACGCAGTATTTT.

The chain uses TRBV7-9 and TRBJ1-2; D perhaps matches TRBD1 (6 bases). Germline CDR1 SEHNR, CDR2 FQNEAQ (reference sequence). This CDR3 is 16 amino acids long. V lost 5 bases, J lost 5 bases, and 21 bases lay in between. In DNA form, the CDR3 reads TGTGCCAGCAGCAGATGGCGGGGACAACAACTATATGGCTACACCTTC. Its translation: CASSRWRGQQLYGYTF.

V gene TRBV4-1 combines with J gene TRBJ2-1, with D unresolved. Trimming took 3 bases from V and 8 from J, leaving 5 bases between them. The length of the CDR3 is 11 residues. Germline values: CDR1 MGHRA, CDR2 YSYEKL. CDR3: CASSQADEQFF. As DNA, the CDR3 is TGCGCCAGCAGCCAGGCCGATGAGCAGTTCTTC.

The chain recombines TRBV30 with TRBJ1-3; 7 bases agree with TRBD1. This CDR3 spans 14 amino acids. Germline lookup yields CDR1 GTSNPN and CDR2 SVGIG (reference sequence). The junction had 4 bases not matched to a gene; V was cut back by 5 bases and J by 0 bases. This chain's CDR3 is CAWETGASGNTIYF. CDR3 sequence (DNA): TGTGCCTGGGAAACAGGGGCCTCTGGAAACACCATATATTTT.

The chain is built from TRBV2 and TRBJ2-3, with D uncertain. The CDR3 contains 15 residues. Trimming removed 3 bases at V and 0 bases at J, with 10 bases between. Looked up from germline, CDR1 is SNHLY and CDR2 is FYNNEI. CDR3 region: CASSDDGSSTDTQYF. The CDR3 region has the DNA TGTGCCAGCAGTGATGATGGATCTAGCACAGATACGCAGTATTTT.

This clonotype was observed at least ten times. The rearrangement links TRBV6-2 or TRBV6-3 to TRBJ2-7; possible D gene TRBD1, 6 bases. CDR1 and CDR2 (germline): MNHEY, SVGEGT. The CDR3 has 13 amino acids. Trimming removed 5 bases from V and 2 bases from J, with 10 bases in between. The CDR3 region is CASSTGTTYEQYV. The CDR3 DNA reads TGTGCCAGCAGTACCGGGACAACCTACGAGCAGTACGTC.

This rearrangement joins TRBV12-3 or TRBV12-4 to TRBJ1-1, with D uncertain. The CDR3 loop spans 17 amino acids. V dropped 1 base and J dropped 1 base, with 16 bases sitting between them. CDR3 sequence (DNA): TGTGCCAGCAGTTTAGGTTTTCGCCGGGGAAAGAACACTGAAGCTTTCTTT. It translates to CASSLGFRRGKNTEAFF.

This clonotype came up a few times. The J gene is TRBJ2-7, the V gene TRBV20-1; D uncertain. CDR1 is DFQATT, CDR2 SNEGSKA, per germline (reference sequence). Trimming cost V 3 bases and J 6 bases, with 12 bases left between them. The length of the CDR3 is 12 residues. This CDR3 is CSARAWVAEQYF. CDR3 nucleotide sequence: TGCAGTGCTAGGGCGTGGGTGGCCGAGCAGTACTTC.

J is TRBJ2-5 and V is TRBV20-1; TRBD1 might be the D (5 bases). CDR1 DFQATT and CDR2 SNEGSKA come from the germline V gene (reference sequence). The CDR3 is 13 residues long. V was cut by 1 base and J by 1 base, with 7 bases left in between. The CDR3 spells CSARAGRQETQYF. In nucleotides, the CDR3 is TGCAGTGCTAGAGCAGGGCGCCAAGAGACCCAGTACTTC.

This clonotype was seen a few times. The gene calls are TRBV6-2 or TRBV6-3 and TRBJ2-6; 8 bases map to TRBD1. The ends lost 6 bases at V and 4 bases at J; junction bases unmatched: 8. Germline CDR1 reads MNHEY; CDR2 reads SVGEGT. The CDR3 contains 16 residues. The CDR3 sequence: CASSPDRGTGANVLTF. CDR3 nucleotide sequence: TGTGCCAGCAGCCCCGACAGGGGAACCGGGGCCAACGTCCTGACTTTC.

This chain uses TRBV6-5 with TRBJ1-1; no clear D. The length of the CDR3 is 13 residues. Per germline, CDR1 MNHEY and CDR2 SVGAGI. V was shortened by 6 bases and J by 12 bases, with 20 bases between the two germline ends. The DNA of the CDR3 is TGTGCCAGCAGACCCCCGGAGCGGGGTCGTCCTTTCTTT. The encoded protein is CASRPPERGRPFF.

The chain combines TRBV12-3 or TRBV12-4 with TRBJ1-4, with D perhaps TRBD1 (5 bases). V was trimmed by 0 bases and J by 7 bases, leaving 9 bases between them. The CDR3 is 14 amino acids. This CDR3 is CASSLAGAGEKLFF. The CDR3 region has the DNA TGTGCCAGCAGTTTAGCAGGGGCCGGTGAAAAACTGTTTTTT.

The V call is TRBV12-3 or TRBV12-4, the J call TRBJ2-1; the D gene is possibly TRBD1 (5 bases). This CDR3 spans 14 amino acids. The V gene lost 3 bases and the J gene lost 6 bases, with 12 bases spanning the gap. The CDR3 region has the DNA TGTGCCAGCAGTTTGGCTCCTAGGGGCAATGAGCAGTTCTTC. Translated: CASSLAPRGNEQFF.

The chain is built from TRBV7-9 and TRBJ2-5; the D gene is possibly TRBD2 (5 bases). V gave up 5 bases and J gave up 2 bases, with 9 bases separating them. Germline lookup yields CDR1 SEHNR and CDR2 FQNEAQ (reference sequence). The CDR3 covers 13 residues. The CDR3 reads CASSILVQETQYF. The CDR3 nucleotides read TGTGCCAGCAGCATACTAGTACAAGAGACCCAGTACTTC.

The chain recombines TRBV5-1 with TRBJ2-1; 7 bases map to TRBD2. This CDR3 is 13 amino acids long. Unmatched junction bases numbered 5, after V lost 4 bases and J lost 7 bases. Germline values: CDR1 SGHRS, CDR2 YFSETQ. The CDR3 here is CASSRASGNEQFF. For the CDR3, the DNA is TGCGCCAGCAGCCGCGCTAGCGGTAATGAGCAGTTCTTC.

DNA for the CDR3: TGCGCCGCCTCAGCCTCCCAAAACACTGAAGCTTTCTTT. Its translation: CAASASQNTEAFF. V is TRBV4-3 and J is TRBJ1-1, with D uncertain. Between the trimmed V and J ends, which lost 11 bases and 2 bases, there was a span of 15 bases. This CDR3 comprises 13 residues. Germline lookup yields CDR1 LGHNA and CDR2 YSLEER.